A selection of T cell receptor beta chains follows, all from one sample in a study of immune evolution from preneoplasia to lung adenocarcinoma. Sequenced by immunoSEQ multiplex PCR; TCRdb stores in-frame clones only, minus some. The sample includes around 7,500 clones, roughly 80% of them seen just once. Sequenced: FFPE minimally invasive lung adenocarcinoma tissue. The receptor set was obtained from a person aged 65 to 79 with lung adenocarcinoma. Each CDR3 is given with its conserved first and last residue. Fields, in order: CDR3 protein, CDR3 DNA, clone size, J gene, V gene, D gene, CDR3 length. A D gene is named only where the DNA matches it firmly. Size values are once, few and many counts, or a class for expanded clones, and some rows have none.

CDR3 protein: CASSRKVENEQFF; CDR3 DNA: TGTGCCAGCTCACGGAAGGTCGAGAATGAGCAGTTCTTC; clone size: few; J gene: TRBJ2-1; V gene: TRBV18; D gene: .; CDR3 length: 13
CDR3 protein: CASLLGLATDTQYF; CDR3 DNA: TGTGCCAGCCTGCTGGGACTAGCGACAGATACGCAGTATTTT; clone size: few; J gene: TRBJ2-3; V gene: TRBV6-1; D gene: TRBD2; CDR3 length: 14
CDR3 protein: CASSLRDRDSQPQHF; CDR3 DNA: TGTGCCAGCAGCTTGAGAGACAGGGATTCCCAGCCCCAGCATTTT; clone size: .; J gene: TRBJ1-5; V gene: TRBV7-8; D gene: TRBD1; CDR3 length: 15
CDR3 protein: CASSQDRTFYEQYF; CDR3 DNA: TGCGCCAGCAGCCAAGATAGGACTTTCTACGAGCAGTACTTC; clone size: .; J gene: TRBJ2-7; V gene: TRBV4-1; D gene: .; CDR3 length: 14
CDR3 protein: CASSLSPVRTEAFF; CDR3 DNA: TGTGCCAGCAGCTTATCCCCGGTACGGACTGAAGCTTTCTTT; clone size: .; J gene: TRBJ1-1; V gene: TRBV7-9; D gene: .; CDR3 length: 14
CDR3 protein: CASSHRKVEKLFF; CDR3 DNA: TGCGCCAGCAGCCACCGAAAGGTTGAAAAACTGTTTTTT; clone size: .; J gene: TRBJ1-4; V gene: TRBV4-1; D gene: .; CDR3 length: 13
CDR3 protein: CASSTSGRASEQYF; CDR3 DNA: TGTGCCAGCAGTACTAGCGGGAGGGCCTCCGAGCAGTACTTC; clone size: .; J gene: TRBJ2-7; V gene: TRBV25-1; D gene: TRBD2; CDR3 length: 14
CDR3 protein: CASSRMTSGVFYEQYF; CDR3 DNA: TGCGCCAGCAGCCGGATGACTAGCGGGGTTTTCTACGAGCAGTACTTC; clone size: .; J gene: TRBJ2-7; V gene: TRBV4-1; D gene: TRBD2; CDR3 length: 16
CDR3 protein: CASSPHGESNQPQHF; CDR3 DNA: TGTGCCAGTAGCCCCCACGGGGAAAGCAATCAGCCCCAGCATTTT; clone size: .; J gene: TRBJ1-5; V gene: TRBV19; D gene: .; CDR3 length: 15
CDR3 protein: CAWSGVANYGYTF; CDR3 DNA: TGTGCCTGGAGCGGGGTGGCTAACTATGGCTACACCTTC; clone size: once; J gene: TRBJ1-2; V gene: TRBV30; D gene: .; CDR3 length: 13
CDR3 protein: CASSIGGAPTDTQYF; CDR3 DNA: TGTGCCAGCAGCATTGGGGGAGCCCCCACAGATACGCAGTATTTT; clone size: .; J gene: TRBJ2-3; V gene: TRBV7-3; D gene: .; CDR3 length: 15
CDR3 protein: CASSYDSSTYEQYF; CDR3 DNA: TGTGCCAGCAGTTATGACAGTAGTACCTACGAGCAGTACTTC; clone size: .; J gene: TRBJ2-7; V gene: TRBV11-2; D gene: .; CDR3 length: 14
CDR3 protein: CASSFLGVSFYEQYF; CDR3 DNA: TGTGCCAGCAGTTTCCTAGGGGTGAGTTTCTACGAGCAGTACTTC; clone size: .; J gene: TRBJ2-7; V gene: TRBV28; D gene: .; CDR3 length: 15
CDR3 protein: CASSPVVGANTGELFF; CDR3 DNA: TGTGCCAGCTCACCAGTAGTAGGGGCGAACACCGGGGAGCTGTTTTTT; clone size: .; J gene: TRBJ2-2; V gene: TRBV18; D gene: .; CDR3 length: 16
CDR3 protein: CASIPRATEAFF; CDR3 DNA: TGTGCCAGCATCCCGAGGGCGACTGAAGCTTTCTTT; clone size: .; J gene: TRBJ1-1; V gene: TRBV21-1; D gene: .; CDR3 length: 12
CDR3 protein: CASSSTRGESTDTQYF; CDR3 DNA: TGTGCCAGCAGCTCCACTAGAGGGGAAAGCACAGATACGCAGTATTTT; clone size: medium-sized; J gene: TRBJ2-3; V gene: TRBV7-9; D gene: .; CDR3 length: 16
CDR3 protein: CASRGGVQETQYF; CDR3 DNA: TGTGCCAGCCGGGGGGGGGTCCAAGAGACCCAGTACTTC; clone size: once; J gene: TRBJ2-5; V gene: TRBV2; D gene: TRBD2; CDR3 length: 13
CDR3 protein: CASSLAGRAETQYF; CDR3 DNA: TGTGCCAGCAGCTTAGCGGGCAGGGCGGAGACCCAGTACTTC; clone size: .; J gene: TRBJ2-5; V gene: TRBV11-2; D gene: .; CDR3 length: 14
CDR3 protein: CASSFFDRGTEAFF; CDR3 DNA: TGTGCCAGCAGTTTCTTTGACCGGGGGACTGAAGCTTTCTTT; clone size: .; J gene: TRBJ1-1; V gene: TRBV28; D gene: .; CDR3 length: 14
CDR3 protein: CASRGNPGHEQYF; CDR3 DNA: TGTGCCAGCCGGGGGAACCCCGGGCACGAGCAGTACTTC; clone size: .; J gene: TRBJ2-7; V gene: TRBV6-6; D gene: .; CDR3 length: 13
CDR3 protein: CASSPRTGPYEQYF; CDR3 DNA: TGTGCCAGCAGCCCTCGGACAGGTCCCTACGAGCAGTACTTC; clone size: .; J gene: TRBJ2-7; V gene: TRBV7-2; D gene: TRBD1; CDR3 length: 14
CDR3 protein: CAWTGTRSGNTIYF; CDR3 DNA: TGTGCCTGGACCGGGACTCGCTCTGGAAACACCATATATTTT; clone size: .; J gene: TRBJ1-3; V gene: TRBV30; D gene: .; CDR3 length: 14
CDR3 protein: CASSTTPRSSGNTIYF; CDR3 DNA: TGTGCCAGTAGTACCACCCCAAGAAGCTCTGGAAACACCATATATTTT; clone size: .; J gene: TRBJ1-3; V gene: TRBV19; D gene: .; CDR3 length: 16
CDR3 protein: CASSPQTTGYGYTF; CDR3 DNA: TGTGCCAGCAGTCCCCAAACGACGGGGTATGGCTACACCTTC; clone size: once; J gene: TRBJ1-2; V gene: TRBV6-5; D gene: .; CDR3 length: 14